This T cell receptor (beta chain) was obtained from a study of cytomegalovirus exposure and HLA in healthy donors. The study, taken as a whole, reports: A later analysis linked a missense variant in DCLRE1C to the trimming of TCR beta V and J genes.

Germline V gene sequence: CDR1 SGHDT, CDR2 YYEEEE. The CDR3 extends over 15 amino acids. V gave up 3 bases and J gave up 7 bases; unmatched junction bases: 8. Each donor's status was that of a healthy bone marrow donor. The study sampled nominally healthy donors, though unrecorded immune exposures were likely. A note on this clone: Its target is not known.

This PCR relied on a set of 60 Vbeta primers and 13 Jbeta primers. Some clones are missing from TCRdb's copy, which holds only in-frame ones; the method was immunoSEQ multiplex PCR. Of about 160,000 clones detected, 70% to 80% appear once; the ten largest clones hold approximately 1.4%. The sample taken for sequencing was PBMCs. The origin of this receptor is a man aged 60-69 years in good health and CMV-seronegative. J is TRBJ1-4 and V is TRBV5-6; TRBD1 matches 8 bases. The CDR3 DNA sequence: TGTGCCAGCAGCTCTCAACAGGGGGTTGGTGAAAAACTGTTTTTT. This codes for CASSSQQGVGEKLFF.